These T cell receptor beta chains were read from a single sample in a study of blood T cell repertoires in COVID-19. Repertoires were generated with immunoSEQ multiplex PCR, while TCRdb's copy carries only in-frame clones and drops some. This table holds around 250,000 clones, 75% to 90% found once. Material for sequencing was PBMCs or T cells enriched from blood (not recorded which). The receptor set was obtained from a woman in her thirties with acute COVID-19. Each CDR3 is given with its conserved first and last residue. For some rows the clone size is stated as once, few or many, or as a class when expanded; others skip it.

>.|TRBV28
CASLEDSTPYEQYF
>few|TRBV29-1
CSTQWGVDTEAFF
>.|TRBV5-1
CASSLSSGRTYNEQFF
>.|TRBV10-3
CAIKRRTSGNPNTGELFF
>.|TRBV15
CATSRIRGLTGNTIYF
>.|TRBV30
CAWSMQGNQPQHF
>.|TRBV6-5
CASSYSAGGGTDTQYF
>.|TRBV6-2/TRBV6-3
CASSSGTLQGNQPQHF
>.|TRBV3-1/TRBV3-2
CASSSQRFRLGAEQYF
>.|TRBV27
CASSFSGHWSTDTQYF
>.|TRBV7-3
CASSSRDNEQFF
>.|TRBV27
CASSLYGLASDTQYF
>.|TRBV5-4
CASSSTDTQYF
>.|TRBV28
CASVGGTSGLEQYF
>.|TRBV11-2
CASSSGLAGGPADTQYF
>.|TRBV11-2
CASSSYSGNYEQFF
>.|TRBV7-9
CASSDDTGGNTEAFF
>.|TRBV5-4
CASSTIGGSGIGEQYF
>.|TRBV7-3
CASSLSGENSPLHF
>.|TRBV27
CASSLGSYNEQFF
>.|TRBV7-2
CASSLDSRGDQPQHF
>few|TRBV5-1
CASSPQGATEAFF
>.|TRBV7-3
CASSPHAGGGYNEQFF